The entry that follows covers one T cell receptor (beta chain) sequence. The table came from immunoSEQ multiplex PCR; TCRdb's copy has only in-frame clones and leaves some out. The data hold approximately 310,000 clones, with 80% to 90% observed a single time. These data belong to a study of blood T cell repertoires in COVID-19. Study-wide context: Samples representing acute and convalescent COVID-19 were sourced from the United States, Italy and Spain.

Sequenced input: peripheral blood. This clonotype was sampled from a woman in her fifties or sixties who had recovered from COVID-19.

CDR3 sequence reads: CASSSGQGGKPQHF. CDR3 nucleotide sequence: TGTGCCAGCAGTTCAGGACAGGGCGGGAAGCCCCAGCATTTT. The chain has TRBV6-2 or TRBV6-3 and TRBJ1-5; 8 bases fit TRBD1. Germline V gene data show CDR1 as MNHEY and CDR2 as SVGEGT. V was pared by 4 bases and J by 8 bases, with 7 bases of the junction left unmatched. This CDR3 is 14 amino acids long.